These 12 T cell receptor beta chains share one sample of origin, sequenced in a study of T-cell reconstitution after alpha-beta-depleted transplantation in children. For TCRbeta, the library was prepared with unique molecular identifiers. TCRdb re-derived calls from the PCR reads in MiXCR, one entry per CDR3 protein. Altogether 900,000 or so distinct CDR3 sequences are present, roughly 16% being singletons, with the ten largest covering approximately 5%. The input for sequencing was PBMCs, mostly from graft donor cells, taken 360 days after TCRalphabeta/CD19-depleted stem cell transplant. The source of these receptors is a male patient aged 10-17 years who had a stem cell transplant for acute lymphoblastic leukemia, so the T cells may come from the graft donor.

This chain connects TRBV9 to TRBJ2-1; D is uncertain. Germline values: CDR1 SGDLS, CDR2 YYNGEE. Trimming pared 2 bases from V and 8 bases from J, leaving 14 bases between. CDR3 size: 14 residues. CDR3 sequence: CASSVNPEGYEQFF. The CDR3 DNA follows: TGTGCCAGCAGCGTTAACCCCGAAGGCTATGAGCAGTTCTTC.

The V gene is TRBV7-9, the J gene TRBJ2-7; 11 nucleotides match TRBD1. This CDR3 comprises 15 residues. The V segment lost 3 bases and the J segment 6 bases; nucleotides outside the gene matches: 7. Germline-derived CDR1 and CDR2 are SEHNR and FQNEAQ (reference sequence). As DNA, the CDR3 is TGTGCCAGCAGCTTTACCGGGACAGGGGGGCTCGAGCAGTACTTC. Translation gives CASSFTGTGGLEQYF. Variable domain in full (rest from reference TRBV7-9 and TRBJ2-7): DTGVSQNPRHKITKRGQNVTFRCDPISEHNRLYWYRQTLGQGPEFLTYFQNEAQLEKSRLLSDRFSAERPKGSFSTLEIQRTEQGDSAMYLCASSFTGTGGLEQYFGPGTRLTVT.

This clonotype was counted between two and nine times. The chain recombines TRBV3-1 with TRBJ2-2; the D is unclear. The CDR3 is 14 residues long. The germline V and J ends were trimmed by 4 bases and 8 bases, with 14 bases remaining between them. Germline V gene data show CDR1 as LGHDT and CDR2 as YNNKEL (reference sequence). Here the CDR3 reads CASSRLLLPGELFF. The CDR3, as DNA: TGTGCCAGCAGCCGGCTTCTCCTGCCAGGGGAGCTGTTTTTT.

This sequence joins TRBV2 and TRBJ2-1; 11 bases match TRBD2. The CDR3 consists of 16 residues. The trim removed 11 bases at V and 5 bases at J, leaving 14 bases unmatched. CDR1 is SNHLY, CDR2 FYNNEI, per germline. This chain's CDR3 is CAFPETSGTVNNEQFF. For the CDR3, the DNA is TGTGCCTTCCCGGAGACTAGCGGGACAGTTAACAATGAGCAGTTCTTC. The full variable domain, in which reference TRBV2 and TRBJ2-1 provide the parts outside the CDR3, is EPEVTQTPSHQVTQMGQEVILRCVPISNHLYFYWYRQILGQKVEFLVSFYNNEISEKSEIFDDQFSVERPDGSNFTLKIRSTKLEDSAMYFCAFPETSGTVNNEQFFGPGTRLTVL.

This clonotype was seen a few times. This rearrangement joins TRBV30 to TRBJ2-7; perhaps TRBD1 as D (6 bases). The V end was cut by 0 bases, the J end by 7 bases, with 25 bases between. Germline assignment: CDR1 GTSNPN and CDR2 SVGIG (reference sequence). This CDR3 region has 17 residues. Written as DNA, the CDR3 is TGTGCCTGGAGTGTGGAACGAGTAGCCGAGAGGGGGTGGGAGCAGTACTTC. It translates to CAWSVERVAERGWEQYF.

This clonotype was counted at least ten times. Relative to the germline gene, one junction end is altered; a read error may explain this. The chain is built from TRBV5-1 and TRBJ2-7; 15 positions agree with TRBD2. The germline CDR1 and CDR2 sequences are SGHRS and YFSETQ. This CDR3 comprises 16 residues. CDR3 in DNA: TGTGCCAGCAGCTTCGGACTAGCGGGAGGGTCCTACGAGCAGTACTTC. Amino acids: CASSFGLAGGSYEQYF.

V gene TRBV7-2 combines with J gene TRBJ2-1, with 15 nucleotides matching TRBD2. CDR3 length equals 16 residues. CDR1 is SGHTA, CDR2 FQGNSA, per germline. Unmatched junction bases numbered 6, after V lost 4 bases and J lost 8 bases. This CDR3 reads CASSSPGLAGGDEQFF. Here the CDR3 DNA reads TGTGCCAGCAGCTCCCCGGGACTAGCGGGAGGCGATGAGCAGTTCTTC.

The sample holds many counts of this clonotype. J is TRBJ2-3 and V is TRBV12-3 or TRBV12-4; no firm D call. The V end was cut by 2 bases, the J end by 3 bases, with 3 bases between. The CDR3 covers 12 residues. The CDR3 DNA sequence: TGTGCCAGCAGTTTAATGACAGATACGCAGTATTTT. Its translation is CASSLMTDTQYF.

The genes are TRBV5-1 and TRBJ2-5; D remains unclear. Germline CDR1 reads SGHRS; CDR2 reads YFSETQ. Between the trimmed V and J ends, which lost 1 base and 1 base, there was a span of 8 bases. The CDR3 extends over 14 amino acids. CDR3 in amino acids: CASSLSRIQETQYF. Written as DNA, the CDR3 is TGCGCCAGCAGCTTGTCGAGGATCCAAGAGACCCAGTACTTC.

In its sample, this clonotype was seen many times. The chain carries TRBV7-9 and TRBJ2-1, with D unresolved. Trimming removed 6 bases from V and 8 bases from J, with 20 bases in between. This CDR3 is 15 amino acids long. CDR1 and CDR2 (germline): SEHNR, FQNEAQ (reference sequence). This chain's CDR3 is CASRLQTDPIYEQFF. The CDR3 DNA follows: TGTGCCAGCAGGTTACAGACGGACCCTATCTATGAGCAGTTCTTC.

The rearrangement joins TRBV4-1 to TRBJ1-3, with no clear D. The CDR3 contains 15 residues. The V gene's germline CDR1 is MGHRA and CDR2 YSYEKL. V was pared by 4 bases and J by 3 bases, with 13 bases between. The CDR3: CASSRPGLGGNTIYF. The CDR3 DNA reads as TGCGCCAGCAGCCGCCCCGGACTTGGTGGAAACACCATATATTTT.

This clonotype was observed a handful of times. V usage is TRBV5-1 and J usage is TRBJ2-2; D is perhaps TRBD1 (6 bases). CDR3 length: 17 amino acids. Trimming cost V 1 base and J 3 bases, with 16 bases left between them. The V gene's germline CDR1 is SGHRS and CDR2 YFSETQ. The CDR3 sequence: CASSLSPAHRDTGELFF. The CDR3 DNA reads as TGCGCCAGCAGCTTGAGTCCGGCACACAGGGACACCGGGGAGCTGTTTTTT.